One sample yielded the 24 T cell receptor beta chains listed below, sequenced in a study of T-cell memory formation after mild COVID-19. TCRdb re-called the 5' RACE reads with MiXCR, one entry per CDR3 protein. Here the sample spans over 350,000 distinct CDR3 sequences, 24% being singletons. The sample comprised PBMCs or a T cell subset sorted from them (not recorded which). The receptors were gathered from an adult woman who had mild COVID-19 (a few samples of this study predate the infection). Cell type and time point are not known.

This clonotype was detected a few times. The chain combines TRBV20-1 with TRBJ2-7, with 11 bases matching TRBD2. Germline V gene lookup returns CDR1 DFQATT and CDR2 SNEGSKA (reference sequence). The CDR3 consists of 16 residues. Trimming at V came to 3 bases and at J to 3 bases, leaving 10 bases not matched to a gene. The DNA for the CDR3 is TGCAGTGCTAGTCCCTCGAATAGCGGGGGGGGCTACGAGCAGTACTTC. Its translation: CSASPSNSGGGYEQYF.

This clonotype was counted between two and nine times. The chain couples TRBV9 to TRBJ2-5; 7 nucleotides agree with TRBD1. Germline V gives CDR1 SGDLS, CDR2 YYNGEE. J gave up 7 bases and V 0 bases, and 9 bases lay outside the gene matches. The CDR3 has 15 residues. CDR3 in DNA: TGTGCCAGCAGCGTAGGGCAGGGGGATGGCGGGACCCAGTACTTC. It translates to CASSVGQGDGGTQYF.

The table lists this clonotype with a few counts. DNA of the CDR3: TGTGCCAGCAGCTTAATGGGACTAACTCTTTACGAGCAGTACTTC. It encodes CASSLMGLTLYEQYF. J is TRBJ2-7 and V is TRBV11-2; TRBD2 matches 7 bases. The CDR3 is 15 residues long. Germline assignment: CDR1 SGHAT and CDR2 FQNNGV. V lost 2 bases, J lost 4 bases, and 8 bases stayed unmatched.

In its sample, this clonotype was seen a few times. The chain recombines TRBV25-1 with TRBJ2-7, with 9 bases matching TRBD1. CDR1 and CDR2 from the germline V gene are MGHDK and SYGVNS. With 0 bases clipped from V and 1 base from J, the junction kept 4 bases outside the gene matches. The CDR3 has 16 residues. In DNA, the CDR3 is TGTGCCAGCAGTGAATATGGACAGGGGAAGTCCTACGAGCAGTACTTC. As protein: CASSEYGQGKSYEQYF.

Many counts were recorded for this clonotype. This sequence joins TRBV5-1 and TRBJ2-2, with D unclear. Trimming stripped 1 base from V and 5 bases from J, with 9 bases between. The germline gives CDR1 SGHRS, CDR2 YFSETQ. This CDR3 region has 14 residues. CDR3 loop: CASSLRWDTGELFF. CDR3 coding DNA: TGCGCCAGCAGCTTGAGGTGGGATACCGGGGAGCTGTTTTTT.

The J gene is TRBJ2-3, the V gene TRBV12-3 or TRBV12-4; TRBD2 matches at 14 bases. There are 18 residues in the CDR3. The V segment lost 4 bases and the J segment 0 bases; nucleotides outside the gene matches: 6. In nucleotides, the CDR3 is TGTGCCAGCAGTTCCGGACTAGCGGGAGGCTCTAGCACAGATACGCAGTATTTT. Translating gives CASSSGLAGGSSTDTQYF.

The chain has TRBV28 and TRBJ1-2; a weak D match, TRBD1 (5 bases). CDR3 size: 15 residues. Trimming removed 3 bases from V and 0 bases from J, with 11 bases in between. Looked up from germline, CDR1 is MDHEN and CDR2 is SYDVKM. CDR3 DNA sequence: TGTGCCAGCAGTTTGGAGGGGACGGCTAACTATGGCTACACCTTC. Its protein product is CASSLEGTANYGYTF.

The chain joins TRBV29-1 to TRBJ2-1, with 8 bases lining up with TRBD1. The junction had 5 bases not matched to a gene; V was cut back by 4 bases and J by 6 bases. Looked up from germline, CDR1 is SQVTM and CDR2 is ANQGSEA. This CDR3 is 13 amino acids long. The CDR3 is CSVAGQGGNEQFF. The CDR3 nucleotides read TGCAGCGTTGCCGGACAGGGAGGCAATGAGCAGTTCTTC.

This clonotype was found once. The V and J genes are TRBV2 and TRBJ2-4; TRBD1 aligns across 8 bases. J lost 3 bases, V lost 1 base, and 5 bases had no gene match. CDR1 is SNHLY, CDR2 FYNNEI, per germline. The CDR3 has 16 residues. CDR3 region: CASSEESGGGKNIQYF. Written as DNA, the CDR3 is TGTGCCAGCAGTGAAGAGTCAGGGGGCGGCAAAAACATTCAGTACTTC.

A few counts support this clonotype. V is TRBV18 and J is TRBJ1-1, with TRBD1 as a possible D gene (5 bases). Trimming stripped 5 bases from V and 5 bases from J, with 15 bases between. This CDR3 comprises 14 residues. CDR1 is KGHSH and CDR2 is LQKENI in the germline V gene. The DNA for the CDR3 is TGTGCCAGCTCAGAGCCGGGACGGAGGACTGAAGCTTTCTTT. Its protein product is CASSEPGRRTEAFF.

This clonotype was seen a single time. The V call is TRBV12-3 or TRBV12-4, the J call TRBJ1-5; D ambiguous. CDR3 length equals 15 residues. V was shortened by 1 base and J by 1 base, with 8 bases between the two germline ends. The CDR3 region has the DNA TGTGCCAGCAGTTTAGGGGTTATGAGCAATCAGCCCCAGCATTTT. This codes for CASSLGVMSNQPQHF.

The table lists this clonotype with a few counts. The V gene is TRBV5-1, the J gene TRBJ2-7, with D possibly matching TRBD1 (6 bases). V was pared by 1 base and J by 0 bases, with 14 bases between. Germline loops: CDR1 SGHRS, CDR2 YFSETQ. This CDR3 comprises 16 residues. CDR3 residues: CASSLQGSGASYEQYF. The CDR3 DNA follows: TGCGCCAGCAGCTTGCAAGGGTCAGGGGCCTCCTACGAGCAGTACTTC.

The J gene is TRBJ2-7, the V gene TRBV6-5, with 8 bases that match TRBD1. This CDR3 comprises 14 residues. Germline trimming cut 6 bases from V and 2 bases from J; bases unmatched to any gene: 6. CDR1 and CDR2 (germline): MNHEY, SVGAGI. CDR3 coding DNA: TGTGCCAGCAGGGGACAGGTCATCCCCTACGAGCAGTACTTC. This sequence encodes CASRGQVIPYEQYF.

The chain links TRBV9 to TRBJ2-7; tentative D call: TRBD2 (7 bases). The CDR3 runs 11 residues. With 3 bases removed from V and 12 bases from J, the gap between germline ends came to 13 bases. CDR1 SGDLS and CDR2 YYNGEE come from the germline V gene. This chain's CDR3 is CASSAGEGLYF. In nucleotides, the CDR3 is TGTGCCAGCAGCGCAGGGGAGGGGTTGTACTTC.

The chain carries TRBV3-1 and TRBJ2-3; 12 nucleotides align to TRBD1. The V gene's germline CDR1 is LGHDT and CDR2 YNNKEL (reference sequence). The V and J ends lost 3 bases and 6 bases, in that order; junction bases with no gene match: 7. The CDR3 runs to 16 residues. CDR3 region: CASSQRAGTGGDTQYF. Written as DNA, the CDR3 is TGTGCCAGCAGCCAGCGAGCGGGGACAGGGGGCGATACGCAGTATTTT.

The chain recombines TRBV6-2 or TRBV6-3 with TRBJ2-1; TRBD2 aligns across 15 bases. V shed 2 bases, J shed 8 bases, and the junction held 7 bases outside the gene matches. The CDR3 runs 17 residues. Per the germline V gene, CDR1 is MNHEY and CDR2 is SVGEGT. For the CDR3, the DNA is TGTGCCAGCAGTTACCCTTCAGGACTAGCGGGAGGGGATGAGCAGTTCTTC. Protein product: CASSYPSGLAGGDEQFF.

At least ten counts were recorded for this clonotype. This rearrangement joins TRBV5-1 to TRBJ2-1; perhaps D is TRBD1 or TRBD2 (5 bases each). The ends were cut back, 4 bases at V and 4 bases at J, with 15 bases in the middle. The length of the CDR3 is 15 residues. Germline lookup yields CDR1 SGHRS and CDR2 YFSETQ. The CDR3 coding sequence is TGCGCCAGCAGCCCTGCCGGGACGGAATACAATGAGCAGTTCTTC. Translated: CASSPAGTEYNEQFF.

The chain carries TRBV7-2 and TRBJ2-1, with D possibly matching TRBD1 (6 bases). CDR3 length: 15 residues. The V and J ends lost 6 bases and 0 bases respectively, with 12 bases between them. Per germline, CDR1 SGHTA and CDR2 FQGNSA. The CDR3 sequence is CASRSGQFSYNEQFF. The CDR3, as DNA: TGTGCCAGCAGATCCGGACAGTTCTCCTACAATGAGCAGTTCTTC. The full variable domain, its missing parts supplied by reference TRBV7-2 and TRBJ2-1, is GAGVSQSPSNKVTEKGKDVELRCDPISGHTALYWYRQSLGQGLEFLIYFQGNSAPDKSGLPSDRFSAERTGGSVSTLTIQRTQQEDSAVYLCASRSGQFSYNEQFFGPGTRLTVL.

The CDR3 is CASSQQGGITEAFF. The CDR3 DNA reads TGTGCCAGCAGTCAACAGGGGGGCATCACTGAAGCTTTCTTT. The chain joins TRBV12-3 or TRBV12-4 to TRBJ1-1; 8 bases align to TRBD1. V was clipped by 5 bases and J by 4 bases; unmatched bases: 6. The CDR3 runs 14 residues.

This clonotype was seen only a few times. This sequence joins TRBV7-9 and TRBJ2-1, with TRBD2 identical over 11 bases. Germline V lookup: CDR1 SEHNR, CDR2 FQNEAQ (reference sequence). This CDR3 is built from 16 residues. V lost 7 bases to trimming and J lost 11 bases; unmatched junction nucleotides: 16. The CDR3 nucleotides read TGTGCCAGCATCTCCGAGCCTAGCGGGGGGACGAAGAAGCAGTTCTTC. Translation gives CASISEPSGGTKKQFF.

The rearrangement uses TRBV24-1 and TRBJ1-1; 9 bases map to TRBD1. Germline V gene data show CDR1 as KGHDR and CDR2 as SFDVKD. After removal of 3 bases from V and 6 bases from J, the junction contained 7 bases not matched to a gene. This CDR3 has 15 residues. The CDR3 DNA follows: TGTGCCACCAGTGATCAAGGACAGGGGACCCCTGAAGCTTTCTTT. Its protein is CATSDQGQGTPEAFF.

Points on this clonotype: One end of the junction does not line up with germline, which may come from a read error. The CDR3 is CAGSLAWGGHSYEQYF. In nucleotides, the CDR3 is TGTGCCGGCAGCTTAGCGTGGGGGGGACACTCCTACGAGCAGTACTTC. The V gene is TRBV7-9, the J gene TRBJ2-7; maybe TRBD2 (7 bases). There are 16 residues in the CDR3. The germline gives CDR1 SEHNR, CDR2 FQNEAQ (reference sequence).

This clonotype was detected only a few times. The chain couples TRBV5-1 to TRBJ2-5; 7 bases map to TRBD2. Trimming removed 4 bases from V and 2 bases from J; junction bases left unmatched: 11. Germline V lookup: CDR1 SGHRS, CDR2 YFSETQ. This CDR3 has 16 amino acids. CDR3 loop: CASSAASSGGQETQYF. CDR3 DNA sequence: TGCGCCAGCAGCGCCGCCTCTAGCGGAGGACAAGAGACCCAGTACTTC.

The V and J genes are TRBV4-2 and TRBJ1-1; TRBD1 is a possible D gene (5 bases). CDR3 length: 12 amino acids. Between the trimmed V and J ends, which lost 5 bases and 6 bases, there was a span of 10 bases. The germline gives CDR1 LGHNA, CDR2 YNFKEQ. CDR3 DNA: TGTGCCAGCAGCGGCAGGGAGGCTGAAGCTTTCTTT. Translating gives CASSGREAEAFF.